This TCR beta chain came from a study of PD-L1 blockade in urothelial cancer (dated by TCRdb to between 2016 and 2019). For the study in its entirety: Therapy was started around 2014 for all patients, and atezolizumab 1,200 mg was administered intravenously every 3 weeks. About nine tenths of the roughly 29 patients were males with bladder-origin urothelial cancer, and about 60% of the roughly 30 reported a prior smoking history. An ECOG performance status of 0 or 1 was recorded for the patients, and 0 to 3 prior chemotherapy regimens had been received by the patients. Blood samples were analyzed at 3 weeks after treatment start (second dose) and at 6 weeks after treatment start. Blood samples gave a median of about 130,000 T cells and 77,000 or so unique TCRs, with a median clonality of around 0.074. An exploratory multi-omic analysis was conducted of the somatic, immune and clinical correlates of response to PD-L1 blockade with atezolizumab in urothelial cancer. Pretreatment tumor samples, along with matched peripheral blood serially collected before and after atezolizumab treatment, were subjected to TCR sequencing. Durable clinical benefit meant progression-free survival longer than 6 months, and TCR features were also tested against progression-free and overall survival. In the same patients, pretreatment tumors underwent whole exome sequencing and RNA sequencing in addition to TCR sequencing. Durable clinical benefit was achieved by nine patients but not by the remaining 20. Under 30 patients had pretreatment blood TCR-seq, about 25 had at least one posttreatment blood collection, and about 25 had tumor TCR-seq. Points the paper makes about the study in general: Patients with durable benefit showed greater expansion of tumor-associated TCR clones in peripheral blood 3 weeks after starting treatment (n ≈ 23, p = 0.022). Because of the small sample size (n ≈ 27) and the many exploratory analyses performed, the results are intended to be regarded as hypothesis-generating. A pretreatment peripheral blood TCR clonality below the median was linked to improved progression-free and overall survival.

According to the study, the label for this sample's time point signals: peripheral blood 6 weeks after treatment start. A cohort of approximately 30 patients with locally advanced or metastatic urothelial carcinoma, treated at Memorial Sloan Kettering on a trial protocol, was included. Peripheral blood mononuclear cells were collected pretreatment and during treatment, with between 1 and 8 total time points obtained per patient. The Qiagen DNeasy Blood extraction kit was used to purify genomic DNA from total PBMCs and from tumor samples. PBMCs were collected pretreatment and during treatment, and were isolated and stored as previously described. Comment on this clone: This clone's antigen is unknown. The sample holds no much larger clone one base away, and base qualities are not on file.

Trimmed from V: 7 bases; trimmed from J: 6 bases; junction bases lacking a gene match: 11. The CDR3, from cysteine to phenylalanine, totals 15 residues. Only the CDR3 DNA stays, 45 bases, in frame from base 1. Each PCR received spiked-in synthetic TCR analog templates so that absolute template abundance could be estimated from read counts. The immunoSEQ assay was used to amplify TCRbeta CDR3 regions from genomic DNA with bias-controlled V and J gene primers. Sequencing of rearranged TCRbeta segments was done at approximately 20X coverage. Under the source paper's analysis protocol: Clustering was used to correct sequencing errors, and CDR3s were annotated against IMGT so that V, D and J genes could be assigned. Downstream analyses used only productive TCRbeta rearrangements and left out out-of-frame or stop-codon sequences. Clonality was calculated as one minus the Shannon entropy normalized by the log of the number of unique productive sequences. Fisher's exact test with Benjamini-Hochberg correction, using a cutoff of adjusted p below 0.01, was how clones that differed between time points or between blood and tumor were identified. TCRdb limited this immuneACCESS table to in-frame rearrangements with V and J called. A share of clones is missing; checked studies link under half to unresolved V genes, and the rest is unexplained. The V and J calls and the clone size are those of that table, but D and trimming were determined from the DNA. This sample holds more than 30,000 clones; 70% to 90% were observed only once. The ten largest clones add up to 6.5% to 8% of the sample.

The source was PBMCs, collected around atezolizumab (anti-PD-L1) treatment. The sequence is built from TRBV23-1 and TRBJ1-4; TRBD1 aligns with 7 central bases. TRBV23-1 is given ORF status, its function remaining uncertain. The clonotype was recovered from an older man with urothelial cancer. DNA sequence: TGCGCCAGCATACGAAACAGGGGTAAGTATGAAAAACTGTTTTTT. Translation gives CASIRNRGKYEKLFF.